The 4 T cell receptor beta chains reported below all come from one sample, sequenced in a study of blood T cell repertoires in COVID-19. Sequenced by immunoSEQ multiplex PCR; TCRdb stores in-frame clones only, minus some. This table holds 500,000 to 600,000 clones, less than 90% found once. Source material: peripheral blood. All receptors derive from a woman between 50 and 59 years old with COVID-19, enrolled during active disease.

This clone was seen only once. DNA of the CDR3: TGTGCCAGCAGACAACAGGGGAGAACTAATGAAAAACTGTTTTTT. Its protein is CASRQQGRTNEKLFF. The chain employs TRBV5-4 and TRBJ1-4; 7 nucleotides line up with TRBD1. Per the germline V gene, CDR1 is SGHNT and CDR2 is YYREEE (reference sequence). V lost 5 bases and J lost 1; bases outside the gene matches: 5. The CDR3 has 15 amino acids.

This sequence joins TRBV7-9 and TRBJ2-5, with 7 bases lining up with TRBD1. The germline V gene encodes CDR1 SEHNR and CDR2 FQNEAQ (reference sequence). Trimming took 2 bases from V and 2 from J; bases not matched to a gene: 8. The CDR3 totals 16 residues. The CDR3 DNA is TGTGCCAGCAGCTTACCGGGCGACAGGGTTCAAGAGACCCAGTACTTC. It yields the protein CASSLPGDRVQETQYF.

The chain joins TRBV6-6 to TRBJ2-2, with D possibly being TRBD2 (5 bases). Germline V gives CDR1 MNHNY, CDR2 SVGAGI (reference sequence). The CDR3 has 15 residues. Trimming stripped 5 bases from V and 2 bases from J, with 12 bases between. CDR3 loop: CASSSGSPNTGELFF. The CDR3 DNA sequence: TGTGCCAGCAGTAGCGGATCCCCCAACACCGGGGAGCTGTTTTTT.

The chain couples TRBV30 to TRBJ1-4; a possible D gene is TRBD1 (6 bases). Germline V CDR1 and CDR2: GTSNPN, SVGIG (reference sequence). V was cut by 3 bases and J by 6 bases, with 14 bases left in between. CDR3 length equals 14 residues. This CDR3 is CAWSLQGVDEKLFF. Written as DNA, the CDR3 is TGTGCCTGGAGCTTACAGGGTGTTGATGAAAAACTGTTTTTT.